Below, 27 T cell receptor beta chains from the same sample are listed, as sequenced in a study of T cell responses to AZD1222 COVID-19 vaccine. Clones were sequenced by immunoSEQ multiplex PCR, and TCRdb holds only the in-frame ones, with some missing. The data hold 150,000 or so clones, with about 90% observed a single time. The material sequenced was peripheral blood, taken on day 0 of AZD1222 vaccination. The receptors originated from an adult in good health.

V is TRBV19 and J is TRBJ1-6; 8 bases agree with TRBD1. Germline assignment: CDR1 LNHDA and CDR2 SQIVND (reference sequence). This CDR3 region has 14 residues. V dropped 3 bases and J dropped 9; count of bases not matched to a gene: 4. CDR3 loop: CASSIDRGFSPLHF. CDR3 DNA: TGTGCCAGTAGTATTGACAGGGGATTTTCACCCCTCCACTTT. The complete variable domain, with remaining parts taken from reference TRBV19 and TRBJ1-6, reads DGGITQSPKYLFRKEGQNVTLSCEQNLNHDAMYWYRQDPGQGLRLIYYSQIVNDFQKGDIAEGYSVSREKKESFPLTVTSAQKNPTAFYLCASSIDRGFSPLHFGNGTRLTVT.

This chain uses TRBV19 with TRBJ1-5; 9 bases agree with TRBD1. Germline V lookup: CDR1 LNHDA, CDR2 SQIVND (reference sequence). V lost 7 bases and J lost 4; bases outside the gene matches: 14. This CDR3 contains 17 residues. CDR3 sequence (DNA): TGTGCCAGTAAACAGGGGGCGCCTGTTTATGGGAATCAGCCCCAGCATTTT. This codes for CASKQGAPVYGNQPQHF. The full variable domain, with the rest looked up from reference TRBV19 and TRBJ1-5, is DGGITQSPKYLFRKEGQNVTLSCEQNLNHDAMYWYRQDPGQGLRLIYYSQIVNDFQKGDIAEGYSVSREKKESFPLTVTSAQKNPTAFYLCASKQGAPVYGNQPQHFGDGTRLSIL.

V usage is TRBV6-5 and J usage is TRBJ1-1; D is unresolved. Trimming removed 8 bases from V and 1 base from J, with 5 bases in between. Germline CDR1 MNHEY, CDR2 SVGAGI. This CDR3 has 11 amino acids. CDR3 coding DNA: TGTGCCAGCGAGGGGAACACTGAAGCTTTCTTT. It yields the protein CASEGNTEAFF.

CDR3 nucleotide sequence: TGTGCCAGCAGTAGGGCCCAGGGGCCTAGGGAGCAGTACTTC. Its protein is CASSRAQGPREQYF. This chain joins TRBV6-5 and TRBJ2-7; maybe TRBD1 (6 bases). The CDR3 sequence is 14 residues long. Per the germline V gene, CDR1 is MNHEY and CDR2 is SVGAGI. V was pared by 5 bases and J by 7 bases, with 18 bases between.

The V gene is TRBV27, the J gene TRBJ2-7; D is possibly TRBD1 (6 bases). V dropped 10 bases and J dropped 3 bases, with 19 bases sitting between them. From germline, CDR1 is MNHEY and CDR2 SMNVEV (reference sequence). CDR3 length: 14 amino acids. DNA for the CDR3: TGTGCCACCCGATTCCCCTACAGGGACTACGAGCAGTACTTC. Translation gives CATRFPYRDYEQYF.

A single count supports this clone. The rearrangement uses TRBV19 and TRBJ1-1; D not certain. The CDR3 is 14 amino acids. Trimming cost V 3 bases and J 1 base, with 9 bases left between them. Germline V CDR1 and CDR2: LNHDA, SQIVND (reference sequence). CDR3 sequence (DNA): TGTGCCAGTAGTATTTCTCAGAGGAACACTGAAGCTTTCTTT. Protein sequence: CASSISQRNTEAFF.

The chain carries TRBV25-1 and TRBJ1-2; TRBD1 matches at 9 bases. This CDR3 is 12 amino acids long. The trim removed 8 bases at V and 4 bases at J, leaving 2 bases unmatched. Germline assignment: CDR1 MGHDK and CDR2 SYGVNS. The CDR3 nucleotides are TGTGCCAGCGTGGGACAGGGCTATGGCTACACCTTC. Amino acid sequence: CASVGQGYGYTF.

The chain carries TRBV29-1 and TRBJ1-3; a possible D gene is TRBD1 (5 bases). Germline CDR1 is SQVTM and CDR2 is ANQGSEA. Trimming removed 6 bases from V and 1 base from J, with 19 bases in between. The CDR3 covers 16 residues. The CDR3 sequence is CSVPNRTGGSGNTIYF. The CDR3 DNA reads as TGCAGCGTCCCCAACAGGACCGGGGGATCTGGAAACACCATATATTTT.

The V call is TRBV7-2, the J call TRBJ1-1; 11 nucleotides match TRBD1. J lost 0 bases, V lost 3 bases, and 12 bases had no gene match. The germline V gene has CDR1 SGHTA and CDR2 FQGNSA. This CDR3 comprises 19 residues. This CDR3 reads CASSFALFPGQGVNTEAFF. In DNA, the CDR3 is TGTGCCAGCAGCTTCGCTCTCTTCCCGGGACAGGGGGTGAACACTGAAGCTTTCTTT.

This clone showed up just a few times. The V gene is TRBV15, the J gene TRBJ2-7; D possibly uses TRBD1 or TRBD2 (5 bases each). V was shortened by 1 base and J by 0 bases, with 10 bases between the two germline ends. CDR1 and CDR2 from the germline V gene are LNHNV and YYDKDF (reference sequence). CDR3 length: 15 residues. The CDR3 loop is CATSRGGQGSYEQYF. The CDR3 DNA is TGTGCCACCAGCAGAGGCGGGCAGGGCTCCTACGAGCAGTACTTC.

The V and J genes are TRBV6-4 and TRBJ1-1, with unresolved D. Trimming left V 8 bases short and J 0 bases short, with 19 bases between. There are 16 residues in the CDR3. The germline V gene has CDR1 MRHNA and CDR2 SNTAGT. The CDR3 here is CASFFGVTLMNTEAFF. The CDR3 DNA reads TGTGCCAGCTTTTTTGGAGTAACTCTAATGAACACTGAAGCTTTCTTT.

The chain employs TRBV7-9 and TRBJ2-7, with 8 positions matching TRBD2. With V trimmed by 3 bases and J by 1 base, 8 bases remained unmatched. The CDR3 length is 16 residues. The germline V gene has CDR1 SEHNR and CDR2 FQNEAQ (reference sequence). This CDR3 reads CASSFSGASGSYEQYF. CDR3 bases: TGTGCCAGCAGCTTTTCGGGGGCTAGCGGGTCCTACGAGCAGTACTTC.

V usage is TRBV7-2 and J usage is TRBJ1-1; D is uncertain. Germline CDR1 reads SGHTA; CDR2 reads FQGNSA. Trimming stripped 2 bases from V and 7 bases from J, with 11 bases between. This CDR3 is 13 amino acids long. The CDR3 DNA is TGTGCCAGCAGCTTAACTGGGGATGGTGAAGCTTTCTTT. It yields the protein CASSLTGDGEAFF.

This chain joins TRBV9 and TRBJ1-3; D uncertain. Trimming left V 4 bases short and J 0 bases short, with 17 bases between. This CDR3 contains 17 residues. Germline assignment: CDR1 SGDLS and CDR2 YYNGEE. The CDR3 reads CASSFSPELLSGNTIYF. The DNA for the CDR3 is TGTGCCAGCAGCTTCTCCCCTGAGCTACTCTCTGGAAACACCATATATTTT.

This clone was counted once. V and J are TRBV30 and TRBJ1-2, with a tentative D call TRBD1 (5 bases). The CDR3 is made up of 14 amino acids. Germline V gives CDR1 GTSNPN, CDR2 SVGIG (reference sequence). The germline V and J ends were trimmed by 0 bases and 6 bases, with 14 bases remaining between them. In DNA, the CDR3 is TGTGCCTGGAGTGTCCGGATGGGGGAAAATGGCTACACCTTC. It is translated as CAWSVRMGENGYTF.

The genes are TRBV9 and TRBJ1-6; TRBD1 agrees at 8 bases. The V gene end was trimmed by 3 bases and the J gene end by 9 bases; junction bases not matched to a gene: 8. The CDR3 runs 15 residues. Germline V gene lookup returns CDR1 SGDLS and CDR2 YYNGEE. The CDR3 bases are TGTGCCAGCAGCGACGGACAGGGTATTAGTTCACCCCTCCACTTT. This encodes CASSDGQGISSPLHF.

This clone was counted between two and nine times. The CDR3 sequence is CASDRGALNGELFF. DNA of the CDR3: TGTGCCAGCGACAGGGGCGCGTTGAACGGGGAGCTGTTTTTT. The chain is built from TRBV10-3 and TRBJ2-2; 8 positions agree with TRBD1. The CDR3 covers 14 residues. J gave up 7 bases and V 10 bases, and 11 bases lay outside the gene matches. In germline, CDR1 is ENHRY, CDR2 SYGVKD.

In its sample, this clone was seen once. The chain has TRBV27 and TRBJ1-5; perhaps TRBD1 as D (5 bases). Germline V CDR1 and CDR2: MNHEY, SMNVEV (reference sequence). This CDR3 region has 19 residues. Trimming cost V 3 bases and J 0 bases, with 21 bases left between them. CDR3 DNA: TGTGCCAGCAGTTTCTTGGGAGCCTCTGGGGGTATTAGCAATCAGCCCCAGCATTTT. Protein sequence: CASSFLGASGGISNQPQHF.

V and J are TRBV7-9 and TRBJ1-1; D might be TRBD1 (5 bases). There are 15 residues in the CDR3. CDR1 and CDR2 from the germline V gene are SEHNR and FQNEAQ (reference sequence). Trimming took 3 bases from V and 0 from J, leaving 11 bases between them. CDR3 nucleotide sequence: TGTGCCAGCAGCTTGAGTGGGGGGATGAACACTGAAGCTTTCTTT. Translating gives CASSLSGGMNTEAFF.

This clone was recorded once. The chain carries TRBV9 and TRBJ1-2; TRBD1 matches at 8 bases. The germline V gene encodes CDR1 SGDLS and CDR2 YYNGEE. V shed 4 bases and J 7 bases; nucleotides not matched to a gene: 9. The CDR3 runs 14 residues. CDR3 in amino acids: CASSTRTGFIGYTF. The CDR3 coding sequence is TGTGCCAGCAGCACCCGGACAGGGTTTATTGGCTACACCTTC.

The CDR3: CASSLSTSGRNTDTQYF. CDR3 DNA sequence: TGTGCCAGCAGCTTATCGACTAGCGGGAGGAACACAGATACGCAGTATTTT. V gene TRBV5-4 combines with J gene TRBJ2-3; 13 positions match TRBD2. The length of the CDR3 is 17 residues. With V trimmed by 2 bases and J by 2 bases, 5 bases remained unmatched. Germline values: CDR1 SGHNT, CDR2 YYREEE (reference sequence).

The genes are TRBV10-3 and TRBJ1-3, with a possible D match to TRBD1 (5 bases). Between the trimmed V and J ends, which lost 0 bases and 2 bases, there was a span of 11 bases. CDR1 and CDR2 from the germline V gene are ENHRY and SYGVKD. The CDR3 loop spans 16 amino acids. CDR3: CAISESGTEAGNTIYF. Here the CDR3 DNA reads TGTGCCATCAGTGAGTCAGGGACGGAAGCTGGAAACACCATATATTTT.

This rearrangement joins TRBV3-1 (or the pseudogene TRBV3-2) to TRBJ2-1; 12 bases fit TRBD2. This CDR3 spans 16 amino acids. The germline V gene has CDR1 LGHDT and CDR2 YNNKEL (reference sequence). The V segment lost 3 bases and the J segment 3 bases; nucleotides outside the gene matches: 3. CDR3 in amino acids: CASSHTTSGGYNEQFF. The CDR3, as DNA: TGTGCCAGCAGCCACACGACTAGCGGGGGCTACAATGAGCAGTTCTTC.

The rearrangement links TRBV6-2 or TRBV6-3 to TRBJ2-1; D perhaps matches TRBD2 (5 bases). Trimming removed 5 bases at V and 4 bases at J, with 12 bases between. The CDR3 has 14 residues. Germline CDR1 and CDR2: MNHEY and SVGEGT. The CDR3 DNA follows: TGTGCCAGCAGTCCCCCCGGACTTTACAATGAGCAGTTCTTC. Translated: CASSPPGLYNEQFF.

DNA of the CDR3: TGTGCCAGCAGGGGACAGGGCGAACCACCCCTCCACTTT. Its protein is CASRGQGEPPLHF. J is TRBJ1-6 and V is TRBV28; 9 bases fit TRBD1. The CDR3 extends over 13 amino acids. Germline CDR1 and CDR2: MDHEN and SYDVKM. V dropped 6 bases and J dropped 11; count of bases not matched to a gene: 5.

V gene TRBV2 combines with J gene TRBJ2-4; 7 bases fit TRBD1. From germline, CDR1 is SNHLY and CDR2 FYNNEI. Trimming at V came to 5 bases and at J to 16 bases, leaving 8 bases not matched to a gene. This CDR3 is 11 amino acids long. The CDR3 sequence is CASSQGDASYF. CDR3 DNA sequence: TGTGCCAGCAGTCAGGGGGACGCTAGTTACTTC.

The table lists this clone with a count of one. The chain employs TRBV15 and TRBJ2-2, with 7 bases that match TRBD2. The ends lost 4 bases at V and 2 bases at J; junction bases unmatched: 4. The CDR3 consists of 15 residues. Looked up from germline, CDR1 is LNHNV and CDR2 is YYDKDF (reference sequence). Written as DNA, the CDR3 is TGTGCCACCAGCACGGGAGGCGCCAACACCGGGGAGCTGTTTTTT. It encodes CATSTGGANTGELFF.